This T cell receptor beta chain was recovered during a study of blood T cell repertoires in COVID-19. The wider study: Nucleic acid was either cDNA or gDNA, and it came from T cells, B-cell-depleted T cells, or PBMCs.

TCRdb keeps only in-frame clones here, not all; method: immunoSEQ multiplex PCR. The table has under 170,000 clones, approximately 80% seen once. Trimming at V came to 6 bases and at J to 1 base, leaving 6 bases not matched to a gene. The CDR3 is made up of 15 amino acids. Germline CDR1 is SGHRS and CDR2 is YFSETQ. The receptor was isolated from a man between 65 and 85 years old with acute or convalescent COVID-19. This chain links TRBV5-1 with TRBJ2-1; 8 bases align to TRBD2. The sequenced sample consisted of peripheral blood. CDR3 region: CASTYGGDSYNEQFF. CDR3 bases: TGCGCCAGCACCTACGGGGGGGATTCCTACAATGAGCAGTTCTTC.